This T cell receptor (beta chain) is from a study of OX40 agonist ivuxolimab in advanced cancers. For the study at large: Ivuxolimab is an agonistic anti-OX40 (CD134) antibody, and patients were treated with it. Participants, approximately 80% male, averaged approximately 60 years of age, ranging from 23 to 79.

Germline V gene data show CDR1 as SQVTM and CDR2 as ANQGSEA. V trimming: 6 bases; J trimming: 4 bases; junction bases outside the gene matches: 10. The CDR3 is 14 amino acids. Repertoires were generated with immunoSEQ multiplex PCR, while TCRdb's copy carries only in-frame clones and drops some. The sample shows tens of thousands of clones, over 75% of them seen only once. V and J are TRBV29-1 and TRBJ2-7; TRBD2 matches 9 bases. The TCR comes from an adult with an advanced solid tumor such as melanoma, head and neck, liver or kidney cancer. This specimen was CD4+ or CD8+ T cells sorted from blood, taken in a trial of the OX40 agonist ivuxolimab. The chain's CDR3 is CSVVSGGPLYEQYF. CDR3 coding DNA: TGCAGCGTGGTTAGCGGGGGCCCTTTGTACGAGCAGTACTTC.